This T cell receptor (beta chain) was retrieved from a study of cytomegalovirus exposure and HLA in healthy donors. Overall study results and limits: Another analysis was done later, and it associated around 16,000 TCR beta sequences with HLA alleles at 0.05 false discovery rate.

Trimming took off 9 bases at V and 2 bases at J, with 7 bases between the two ends. The germline V gene has CDR1 SGHRS and CDR2 YFSETQ. This CDR3 region has 11 residues. PCR primers comprised 60 Vbeta and 13 Jbeta primers. Here immunoSEQ multiplex PCR was the method, and the copy in TCRdb shows in-frame clones only, minus some. This sample has about 140,000 clones; about 80% occur once, and the top ten carry around 1.9%. About this clone itself: Its antigen is as yet unknown.

The sequence derives from a woman aged 40-49 years in good health and CMV-seronegative. This sequence joins TRBV5-1 and TRBJ2-3; no reliable D call. Input material: PBMCs. In DNA, the CDR3 is TGCGCCACCGTAAACACAGATACGCAGTATTTT. It translates to CATVNTDTQYF. Full variable domain (remainder filled in from reference TRBV5-1 and TRBJ2-3): KAGVTQTPRYLIKTRGQQVTLSCSPISGHRSVSWYQQTPGQGLQFLFEYFSETQRNKGNFPGRFSGRQFSNSRSEMNVSTLELGDSALYLCATVNTDTQYFGPGTRLTVL.